This TCR beta chain is from a study of blood T cells in healthy people across ages (dated by TCRdb to between 2014 and 2017). With respect to the entire study: In model experiments, template switching captured roughly one uniquely barcoded TCR beta cDNA molecule for every two T cells. The donors were divided into four age groups: young (average roughly 17 years), middle-aged (about 39), aged (approximately 62) and long-lived (82). For two donors (one aged 18 to 29 and one aged 80 or older), the study analyzed two additional independent replicas of 1 million unique cDNA reads from the same blood draw. To track age-related changes in TCR beta repertoire diversity, the study relied on deep sequencing normalized with unique cDNA molecular identifiers.

The cysteine opens and the phenylalanine closes a CDR3 of 15 amino acids. Kept here is only the CDR3 DNA, which spans 45 bases and is read in frame from base 1. CDR1 and CDR2, looked up from the germline V gene (reference sequence), are MNHEY and SMNVEV. The germline V end is reduced by 2 bases and the J end by 4 bases; junction bases left unmatched: 7. Donors were around 37 systemically healthy Caucasian individuals from Russia aged roughly 6 to 100 years. Around 10 milliliters of peripheral blood were collected from each donor into EDTA-treated Vacutainer tubes. Ficoll-Paque density-gradient centrifugation was used to isolate PBMCs, with at least 6.5 million per sample. Trizol reagent was used to extract total RNA from PBMCs, with at least 6 micrograms per sample. The percentages of naive CD45RAhigh/CD27high T cells were determined by flow cytometry on a PBMC aliquot from every donor. Overall study outcomes, separate from this receptor: As age increased, observed TCR beta diversity per million T cells dropped in a roughly linear way, and a significant reduction was already evident by age 40. The long-lived group showed more naive CD4+ T cells, fewer expanded clones and increased TCR diversity than the aged group, suggesting age selection. Because profiling used bulk unsorted PBMCs, naive and antigen-experienced compartments could not be compared conclusively. Estimates of total diversity based on one million sequenced T cells were considered lower bounds and underestimates. Donor CMV infection status was unknown, potentially confounding age-related changes in expanded clonotypes. There was a strong correlation between observed TCR beta diversity and the percentage of naive T cells measured by flow cytometry.

This clonotype was detected only a few times. Its antigen is unknown. One base away there is no much larger clone; base qualities are not given. Library generation was performed with 5' RACE. For sequencing, an Illumina HiSeq 2500 was employed. A second PCR of roughly 7 to 12 cycles was run with a J-beta primer mix and a sample-barcoded 5' primer. Each TCR beta cDNA molecule received a unique molecular identifier from a template-switch 5' adaptor carrying 12 random nucleotides. Each sample yielded at least 3 million CDR3-containing paired-end reads. All of the RNA was converted into first-strand cDNA using the Mint cDNA synthesis kit, with a TRBC-specific oligonucleotide serving as the primer. Following uracil-DNA glycosylase treatment, all cDNA underwent a first 18-cycle PCR with the universal primers M1SS and BC2_uni_R. The published analysis was carried out like this. Each sample was normalized by randomly selecting 1 million high-quality reads, each carrying a distinct molecular identifier. Instead of being binned into consensus sequences, reads with shared molecular identifiers were discarded. CDR3 identification, clonotype clustering and error correction used MiTCR with a Q25 quality threshold and the strictest error-elimination algorithm. Lower-bound total TCR beta diversity was estimated with a nonparametric unseen species model using Euler transformation. TCRdb itself trimmed the public reads at Q25 with fastp, ran MiXCR and retained productive beta chains. Every entry covers one CDR3 protein and lists the most common genes and DNA from its rows. The V and J calls and clone size are TCRdb's, not the authors'. The sample yields more than 650,000 distinct CDR3 sequences; 20% to 30% were counted once. In total, the top ten clones hold 3% of the sample.

These records were also assigned to another study, of T cells of mothers and their children. Per the second study: Nine systemically healthy Caucasian individuals served as donors, namely three mothers together with their six children. cDNA synthesis consumed the entire amount of extracted RNA, loaded at approximately 1.5 ug RNA in each 15 ul reaction. Sample barcodes and 2-4 random nucleotides were added via the M1S primer in the second PCR. Over 8 million TCR beta CDR3 reads came from each mother, compared with approximately 2.8 million reads from each child. TCR recombination output is similarly shaped by thymic selection in related and unrelated pairs, with a minor effect exerted by inherited differences. Normalized repertoire overlap was always slightly but never significantly higher in related than unrelated mother-child pairs. No persistent microchimeric T cell clones were found, with a detection sensitivity of 85 to 100 clones per million clonotypes. To look for features that set related mother-child pairs apart from unrelated individuals, the researchers ran deep NGS to compare the TCR beta repertoires of mothers and children. On average, the children were about 12 +/- 4 years old, while the mothers were around 42 +/- 4 years old. After adapter ligation with NEBNext reagents, the libraries were sequenced on Illumina HiSeq 2000 with 100+100 nt paired-end reads. Mother and child libraries were prepared a month apart and sequenced in separate runs to prevent cross-contamination. For each donor, between roughly 500,000 and 2,300,000 distinct TCR beta clonotypes were identified. Naive TCR beta clonotypes were estimated from low-frequency clonotypes matched to each donor's FACS-determined naive share, without sorting.

The chain links TRBV27 with TRBJ1-2; 7 bases in the middle match TRBD1. The TCR sequence derives from a boy younger than 18 in good health. Input material: blood. The CDR3 protein is CASSLEARGFYGYTF. The DNA sequence follows: TGTGCCAGCAGTTTAGAGGCCAGGGGGTTCTATGGCTACACCTTC.